The 18 T cell receptor beta chains below come from one sample, sequenced in a study of T-cell memory formation after mild COVID-19. MiXCR, applied by TCRdb to the 5' RACE reads, yields one record per CDR3 protein. Here the sample spans 550,000 to 600,000 distinct CDR3 sequences, roughly 17% being singletons. The sequencing sample was made of PBMCs or a T cell subset sorted from them (not recorded which). The receptors come from an adult woman who had mild COVID-19 (a few samples of this study predate the infection). Cell type and time point are not known.

This chain links TRBV7-6 with TRBJ2-1; the D is unclear. The germline V gene encodes CDR1 SGHVS and CDR2 FNYEAQ. This CDR3 has 13 residues. V dropped 4 bases and J dropped 1 base, with 5 bases sitting between them. The CDR3 loop is CASSSVSYNEQFF. Here the CDR3 DNA reads TGTGCCAGCAGCTCGGTGTCCTACAATGAGCAGTTCTTC. The complete variable domain, with remaining parts taken from reference TRBV7-6 and TRBJ2-1, reads GAGVSQSPRYKVTKRGQDVALRCDPISGHVSLYWYRQALGQGPEFLTYFNYEAQQDKSGLPNDRFSAERPEGSISTLTIQRTEQRDSAMYRCASSSVSYNEQFFGPGTRLTVL.

This clonotype was recorded a few times. V is TRBV5-6 and J is TRBJ2-7, with 9 positions matching TRBD1. The V segment lost 0 bases and the J segment 11 bases; nucleotides outside the gene matches: 12. This CDR3 region has 15 residues. CDR1 SGHDT and CDR2 YYEEEE come from the germline V gene. The CDR3 DNA reads as TGTGCCAGCAGCTTGGCCGGGACAGGGACCTCGCTTGAGTACTTC. Protein sequence: CASSLAGTGTSLEYF.

This clonotype showed up many times. The chain is built from TRBV18 and TRBJ1-2; D not resolved. This CDR3 contains 13 residues. Trimming stripped 0 bases from V and 2 bases from J, with 4 bases between. Germline V CDR1 and CDR2: KGHSH, LQKENI. The CDR3 reads CASSPPSNYGYTF. Here the CDR3 DNA reads TGTGCCAGCTCACCACCTTCGAACTATGGCTACACCTTC.

This clonotype was found a few times. V and J are TRBV6-1 and TRBJ2-3; perhaps TRBD1 as D (5 bases). Trimming removed 8 bases at V and 6 bases at J, with 15 bases between. This CDR3 contains 13 residues. CDR1 and CDR2 (germline): MNHNS, SASEGT. The CDR3 DNA sequence: TGTGCCAGCTTGCAGGGTTTGGGGGATACGCAGTATTTT. Protein: CASLQGLGDTQYF.

V gene TRBV28 combines with J gene TRBJ2-7, with D perhaps matching TRBD1 (7 bases). The ends were cut back, 6 bases at V and 2 bases at J, with 14 bases in the middle. Germline V CDR1 and CDR2: MDHEN, SYDVKM. This CDR3 has 14 amino acids. The CDR3 DNA reads as TGTGCCAGCAGCACCACCAGGGGGGCCTACGAGCAGTACTTC. Amino acids: CASSTTRGAYEQYF.

CDR3 region: CASSQRDRTNLITNTGELFF. The CDR3 coding sequence is TGTGCCAGCAGCCAAAGGGACAGGACGAACCTTATTACGAACACCGGGGAGCTGTTTTTT. The chain joins TRBV3-1 to TRBJ2-2; 8 bases fit TRBD1. This CDR3 spans 20 amino acids. Germline trimming cut 2 bases from V and 0 bases from J; bases unmatched to any gene: 14. The V gene's germline CDR1 is LGHDT and CDR2 YNNKEL (reference sequence).

This clonotype has a handful of counts. The J gene is TRBJ2-5, the V gene TRBV6-5; 8 bases are shared with TRBD1. This CDR3 region has 16 residues. With V trimmed by 5 bases and J by 5 bases, 13 bases remained unmatched. The germline gives CDR1 MNHEY, CDR2 SVGAGI. As DNA, the CDR3 is TGTGCCAGCAGTCTTGGGGAGGCAGGGGGCATGGAGACCCAGTACTTC. This encodes CASSLGEAGGMETQYF.

The V and J genes are TRBV7-3 and TRBJ2-7, with 10 bases identical to TRBD2. V trimming: 1 base; J trimming: 5 bases; junction bases outside the gene matches: 8. CDR1 is SGHTA and CDR2 is FQGTGA in the germline V gene. The CDR3 extends over 16 amino acids. This CDR3 reads CASSLNRLAGVHEQYF. CDR3 nucleotides: TGTGCCAGCAGCTTAAATAGGCTAGCGGGGGTCCACGAGCAGTACTTC. Full variable domain (missing parts from reference TRBV7-3 and TRBJ2-7): GAGVSQTPSNKVTEKGKYVELRCDPISGHTALYWYRQSLGQGPEFLIYFQGTGAADDSGLPNDRFFAVRPEGSVSTLKIQRTERGDSAVYLCASSLNRLAGVHEQYFGPGTRLTVT.

This clonotype has just a few counts. V is TRBV19 and J is TRBJ2-1; possible D gene TRBD2, 5 bases. There are 10 residues in the CDR3. Germline CDR1 is LNHDA and CDR2 is SQIVND (reference sequence). With 10 bases removed from V and 12 bases from J, the gap between germline ends came to 13 bases. The CDR3 nucleotides are TGTGCCACCCCGGACTTTCGGCAGTTCTTC. Translation gives CATPDFRQFF.

The CDR3 DNA is TGCAGTGCCAGGCGGATGAACACTGAAGCTTTCTTT. Its translation is CSARRMNTEAFF. The chain joins TRBV20-1 to TRBJ1-1; D call uncertain. This CDR3 contains 12 residues. Germline V gene sequence: CDR1 DFQATT, CDR2 SNEGSKA (reference sequence). Trimming left V 6 bases short and J 0 bases short, with 8 bases between.

This clonotype was seen a handful of times. V and J are TRBV7-9 and TRBJ1-2; D gene uncertain. With 5 bases removed from V and 3 bases from J, the gap between germline ends came to 10 bases. CDR3 length: 13 residues. In germline, CDR1 is SEHNR, CDR2 FQNEAQ (reference sequence). The CDR3 DNA sequence: TGTGCCAGCAGCCCCGACGGTTACTATGGCTACACCTTC. This gives the protein CASSPDGYYGYTF.

This clonotype was seen more than once but under ten times. This CDR3 reads CASSPGLAGVSEQFF. The CDR3 nucleotides are TGCGCCAGCAGCCCAGGACTAGCGGGAGTTTCTGAGCAGTTCTTC. The rearrangement uses TRBV5-1 and TRBJ2-1, with 13 bases that match TRBD2. Germline V CDR1 and CDR2: SGHRS, YFSETQ. Losses at the gene ends were 4 bases for V and 9 bases for J; bases not matched to a gene: 7. The CDR3 totals 15 residues.

In this sample, this clonotype turned up a few times. This rearrangement joins TRBV12-3 or TRBV12-4 to TRBJ1-2; the D gene is possibly TRBD1 (6 bases). The germline V and J ends were trimmed by 2 bases and 4 bases, with 11 bases remaining between them. There are 14 residues in the CDR3. CDR3 nucleotides: TGTGCCAGCAGTTTAACAGGGTCTAGCTATGGCTACACCTTC. Its protein is CASSLTGSSYGYTF.

The CDR3 DNA reads TGTGCCTGGAGTTGGAGCGGGGGGGCTTACGGGGAGCTGTTTTTT. It translates to CAWSWSGGAYGELFF. The chain couples TRBV30 to TRBJ2-2; 10 nucleotides agree with TRBD2. The CDR3 runs 15 residues. The V and J ends lost 2 bases and 7 bases, in that order; junction bases with no gene match: 7. CDR1 and CDR2 from the germline V gene are GTSNPN and SVGIG (reference sequence).

This clonotype appeared a few times. This CDR3 reads CASSSRLAGGQETQYF. The CDR3 nucleotides read TGCGCCAGCAGCTCCCGACTAGCGGGGGGCCAAGAGACCCAGTACTTC. The gene calls are TRBV5-1 and TRBJ2-5; TRBD2 matches at 13 bases. V shed 3 bases, J shed 1 base, and the junction held 3 bases outside the gene matches. Germline CDR1 is SGHRS and CDR2 is YFSETQ. The CDR3 spans 16 residues. Full variable domain (rest looked up from reference TRBV5-1 and TRBJ2-5): KAGVTQTPRYLIKTRGQQVTLSCSPISGHRSVSWYQQTPGQGLQFLFEYFSETQRNKGNFPGRFSGRQFSNSRSEMNVSTLELGDSALYLCASSSRLAGGQETQYFGPGTRLLVL.

The chain carries TRBV20-1 and TRBJ2-3; TRBD2 agrees at 9 bases. This CDR3 comprises 15 residues. Germline-derived CDR1 and CDR2 are DFQATT and SNEGSKA (reference sequence). The junction had 11 bases not matched to a gene; V was cut back by 6 bases and J by 4 bases. CDR3 sequence reads: CSASQRLAGSDTQYF. DNA of the CDR3: TGCAGTGCCTCCCAGAGGCTAGCGGGGTCAGATACGCAGTATTTT.

The V call is TRBV20-1, the J call TRBJ1-2, with D possibly matching TRBD1 (6 bases). V was pared by 0 bases and J by 3 bases, with 20 bases between. Germline CDR1 DFQATT, CDR2 SNEGSKA (reference sequence). The CDR3 runs to 17 residues. The CDR3 DNA is TGCAGTGCTAGAGATCTTGGCAGGGGCCCGCCGGACTATGGCTACACCTTC. Its protein is CSARDLGRGPPDYGYTF.

This clonotype was counted ten times or more. The rearrangement links TRBV7-9 to TRBJ2-5; possible D gene TRBD1, 5 bases. V lost 3 bases to trimming and J lost 5 bases, with 16 bases between them. The length of the CDR3 is 15 residues. Germline lookup yields CDR1 SEHNR and CDR2 FQNEAQ (reference sequence). In DNA, the CDR3 is TGTGCCAGCAGCTTTCTGGGGCCCGTCAAGGAGACCCAGTACTTC. This translates into CASSFLGPVKETQYF.